Listed below are T cell receptor beta chains from one sample, sequenced in a study of blood T cell repertoires in COVID-19. Using immunoSEQ multiplex PCR, the repertoire was profiled, and TCRdb retains in-frame clones only, with some absent. The data hold some 46,000 clones, with 87% observed a single time. The sequencing sample was made of peripheral blood. These receptor sequences come from a human donor in a cohort sampled during active COVID-19. CDR3s include the opening cysteine and the closing phenylalanine or tryptophan.

V gene: TRBV10-3; CDR3 protein: CAISELGSSYEQYF
V gene: TRBV4-3; CDR3 protein: CASSLREGGTDTQYF
V gene: TRBV5-4; CDR3 protein: CASSLGQKIYEQYF
V gene: TRBV28; CDR3 protein: CASSLTSYEQFF
V gene: TRBV6-5; CDR3 protein: CASRPPGGAWTQYF
V gene: TRBV3-1/TRBV3-2; CDR3 protein: CASSLTRGYGNTIYF
V gene: TRBV7-2; CDR3 protein: CASRQSGRAQSEQFF
V gene: TRBV27; CDR3 protein: CASSLGPNTGELFF
V gene: TRBV28; CDR3 protein: CASSLPWETDTQYF
V gene: TRBV7-2; CDR3 protein: CASSPFDRGQPQHF
V gene: TRBV10-3; CDR3 protein: CAIAGAYEQYF
V gene: TRBV4-1; CDR3 protein: CASSRSPELASYNEQFF
V gene: TRBV6-8; CDR3 protein: CASSYDVPETNYEQYF
V gene: TRBV15; CDR3 protein: CATSRSRGPGTEAFF
V gene: TRBV4-1; CDR3 protein: CASSRRGQGMEYNEQFF
V gene: TRBV28; CDR3 protein: CASSFPQGNYGYTF
V gene: TRBV7-6; CDR3 protein: CASSLASGLEYEQYF
V gene: TRBV5-1; CDR3 protein: CASSLDQGSINEQFF
V gene: TRBV2; CDR3 protein: CASSGTSGTPEPQHF
V gene: TRBV6-5; CDR3 protein: CASSRDRGPYGYTF
V gene: TRBV28; CDR3 protein: CASTTSGLGEKLFF
V gene: TRBV18; CDR3 protein: CASSPPGYLAGDLVMFF
V gene: TRBV30; CDR3 protein: CACGTSGPQETQYF
V gene: TRBV11-2; CDR3 protein: CASSFILNNEQFF
V gene: TRBV24-1; CDR3 protein: CATSEGGRNLLNEQFF
V gene: TRBV5-1; CDR3 protein: CASSLEGGDYQPQHF
V gene: TRBV19; CDR3 protein: CASSIVALAIYEQYF
V gene: TRBV11-2; CDR3 protein: CASSTLRGGSNTGELFF
V gene: TRBV6-7; CDR3 protein: CASSYQGLTPHHYNEQFF
V gene: TRBV19; CDR3 protein: CASSIVAGNQPQHF
V gene: TRBV27; CDR3 protein: CASRRGTGQHGANVLTF
V gene: TRBV7-3; CDR3 protein: CASSLSGASSYEQYF
V gene: TRBV18; CDR3 protein: CASSTSGRAHEQFF
V gene: TRBV2; CDR3 protein: CASSRDREVYGYTF
V gene: TRBV4-2; CDR3 protein: CASSRGGLERKETQYF
V gene: TRBV5-4; CDR3 protein: CASSLAGGSYEQYF
V gene: TRBV4-1; CDR3 protein: CASSPGTGGEVDTQYF
V gene: TRBV28; CDR3 protein: CASNRGIAGELFF
V gene: TRBV6-1; CDR3 protein: CASSEQGGSNQPQHF
V gene: TRBV24-1; CDR3 protein: CATSDPATGGVYDEQFF
V gene: TRBV11-2; CDR3 protein: CASSLGTGAYEQYF
V gene: TRBV11-2; CDR3 protein: CASSLVPGNTEAFF
V gene: TRBV3-1/TRBV3-2; CDR3 protein: CASSPSTTIGTGELFF
V gene: TRBV6-6; CDR3 protein: CASSYDLRSLHF
V gene: TRBV30; CDR3 protein: CAWSDGRRNTIYF
V gene: TRBV6-5; CDR3 protein: CASTDGTSGNTQYF
V gene: TRBV3-1/TRBV3-2; CDR3 protein: CASSQASGTSGRASDTQYF
V gene: TRBV18; CDR3 protein: CASSLGLAGVLEQFF
V gene: TRBV7-2; CDR3 protein: CASSSRRGGTYYGYTF